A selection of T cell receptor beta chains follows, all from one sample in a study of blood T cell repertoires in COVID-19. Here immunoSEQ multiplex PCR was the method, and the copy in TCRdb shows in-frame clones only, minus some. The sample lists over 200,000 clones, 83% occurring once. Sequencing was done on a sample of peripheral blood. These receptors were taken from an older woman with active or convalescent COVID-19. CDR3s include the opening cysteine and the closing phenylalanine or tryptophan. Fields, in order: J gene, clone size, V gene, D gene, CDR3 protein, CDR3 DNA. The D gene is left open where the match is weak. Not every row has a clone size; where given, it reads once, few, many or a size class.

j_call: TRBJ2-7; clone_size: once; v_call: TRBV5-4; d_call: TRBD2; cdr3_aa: CASRLPGGYEQYF; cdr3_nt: TGTGCCAGCAGGCTCCCGGGAGGCTACGAGCAGTACTTC
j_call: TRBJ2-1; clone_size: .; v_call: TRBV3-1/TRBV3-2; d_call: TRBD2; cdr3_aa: CASSPGLAGKSYNEQFF; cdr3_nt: TGTGCCAGCAGCCCGGGACTAGCGGGTAAATCCTACAATGAGCAGTTCTTC
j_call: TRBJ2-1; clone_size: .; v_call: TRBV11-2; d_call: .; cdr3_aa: CASSSGQNNEQFF; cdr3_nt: TGTGCCAGCAGCTCAGGACAGAACAATGAGCAGTTCTTC
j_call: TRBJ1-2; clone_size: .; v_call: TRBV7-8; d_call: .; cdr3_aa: CASSWQGNYGYTF; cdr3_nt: TGTGCCAGCAGCTGGCAGGGGAACTATGGCTACACCTTC
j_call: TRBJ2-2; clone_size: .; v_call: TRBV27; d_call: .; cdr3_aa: CASSLDSNTGELFF; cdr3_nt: TGTGCCAGCAGTTTAGACTCGAACACCGGGGAGCTGTTTTTT
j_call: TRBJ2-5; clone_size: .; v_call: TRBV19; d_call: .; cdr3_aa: CASSPPGPQETQYF; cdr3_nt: TGTGCCAGTAGTCCCCCAGGCCCCCAAGAGACCCAGTACTTC
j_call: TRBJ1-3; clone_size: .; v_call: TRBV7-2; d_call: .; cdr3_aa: CASSNVASSGNTIYF; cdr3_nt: TGTGCCAGCAGCAATGTAGCGAGCTCTGGAAACACCATATATTTT
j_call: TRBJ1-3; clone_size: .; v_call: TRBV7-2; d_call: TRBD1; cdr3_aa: CASSLQGGNGNTIYF; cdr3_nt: TGTGCCAGCAGCTTGCAGGGGGGAAATGGAAACACCATATATTTT
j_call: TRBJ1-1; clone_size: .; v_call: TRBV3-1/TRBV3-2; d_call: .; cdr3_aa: CASSPQRGGGEAFF; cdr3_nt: TGTGCCAGCAGCCCCCAGCGAGGGGGGGGTGAAGCTTTCTTT
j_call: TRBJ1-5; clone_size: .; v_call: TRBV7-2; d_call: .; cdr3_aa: CASSSQRSQPQHF; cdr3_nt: TGTGCCAGCAGCTCCCAAAGGAGTCAGCCCCAGCATTTT
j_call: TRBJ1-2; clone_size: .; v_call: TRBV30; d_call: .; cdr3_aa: CAYPRGDYGYTF; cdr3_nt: TGTGCCTACCCCCGGGGAGACTATGGCTACACCTTC
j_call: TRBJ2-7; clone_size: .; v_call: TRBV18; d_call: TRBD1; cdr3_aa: CASSPYPGQGRYEQYF; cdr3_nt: TGTGCCAGCTCACCATACCCGGGACAGGGCCGCTACGAGCAGTACTTC
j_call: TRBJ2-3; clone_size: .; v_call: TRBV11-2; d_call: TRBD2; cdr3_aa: CASSLWASGRALGDTQYF; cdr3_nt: TGTGCCAGCAGCTTATGGGCTAGCGGGAGGGCCCTGGGGGATACGCAGTATTTT
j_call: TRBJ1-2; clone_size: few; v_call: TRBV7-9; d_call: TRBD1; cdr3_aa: CASTSPGTGFGYTF; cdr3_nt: TGTGCCAGCACCAGTCCCGGGACAGGGTTTGGCTACACCTTC
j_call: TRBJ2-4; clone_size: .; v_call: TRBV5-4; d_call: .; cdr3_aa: CASSFGRERVQYF; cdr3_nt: TGTGCCAGCAGCTTCGGCAGGGAACGGGTTCAGTACTTC
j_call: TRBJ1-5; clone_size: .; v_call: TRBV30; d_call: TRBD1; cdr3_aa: CAWSVQGNQPQHF; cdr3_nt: TGTGCCTGGAGTGTACAGGGGAATCAGCCCCAGCATTTT
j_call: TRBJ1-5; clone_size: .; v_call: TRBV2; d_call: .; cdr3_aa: CASNDRNSNQPQHF; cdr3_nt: TGTGCCAGCAACGACAGAAATAGCAATCAGCCCCAGCATTTT
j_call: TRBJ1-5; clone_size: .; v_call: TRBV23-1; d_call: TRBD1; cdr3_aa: CASSQDDRGVRQPQHF; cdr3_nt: TGCGCCAGCAGTCAGGATGACAGGGGCGTACGGCAGCCCCAGCATTTT
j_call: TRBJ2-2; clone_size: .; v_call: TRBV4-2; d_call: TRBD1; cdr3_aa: CASSRDRGANTGELFF; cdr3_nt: TGTGCCAGCAGTCGCGACAGGGGGGCGAACACCGGGGAGCTGTTTTTT
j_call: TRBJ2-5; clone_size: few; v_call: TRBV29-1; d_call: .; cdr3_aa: CSVEPGSETQYF; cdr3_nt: TGCAGCGTTGAACCAGGGTCAGAGACCCAGTACTTC
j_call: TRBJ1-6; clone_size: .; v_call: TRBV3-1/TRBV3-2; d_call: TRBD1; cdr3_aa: CASSLYGQGDNSPLHF; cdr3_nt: TGTGCCAGCAGCCTATACGGACAGGGGGATAATTCACCCCTCCACTTT
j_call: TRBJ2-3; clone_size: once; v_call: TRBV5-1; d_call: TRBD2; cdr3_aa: CASIPQAGGLGDTQYF; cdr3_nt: TGCGCCAGCATACCTCAAGCGGGAGGGCTGGGGGATACGCAGTATTTT
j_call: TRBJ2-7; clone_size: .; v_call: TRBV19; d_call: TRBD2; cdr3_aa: CASSMSSGSSYEQYF; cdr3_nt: TGTGCCAGTAGTATGTCTAGCGGGAGCTCCTACGAGCAGTACTTC
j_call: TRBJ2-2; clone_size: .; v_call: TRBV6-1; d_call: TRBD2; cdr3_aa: CASSEPVLAGDIGELFF; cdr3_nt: TGTGCCAGCAGTGAACCCGTACTAGCGGGAGACATCGGGGAGCTGTTTTTT
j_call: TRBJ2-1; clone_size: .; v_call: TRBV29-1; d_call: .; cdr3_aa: CSVYIGGRLYNEQFF; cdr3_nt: TGCAGCGTTTATATCGGGGGGCGCCTATACAATGAGCAGTTCTTC
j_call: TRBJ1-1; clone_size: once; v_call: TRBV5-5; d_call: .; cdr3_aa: CASSLVGGMNTEAFF; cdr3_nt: TGTGCCAGCAGCTTGGTAGGAGGTATGAACACTGAAGCTTTCTTT
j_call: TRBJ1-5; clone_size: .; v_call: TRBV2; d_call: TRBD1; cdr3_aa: CASTTGEVQPQHF; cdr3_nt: TGTGCCAGCACGACAGGGGAGGTTCAGCCCCAGCATTTT
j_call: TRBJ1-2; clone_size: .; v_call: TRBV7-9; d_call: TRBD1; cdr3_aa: CASSTPPGQGITSYGYTF; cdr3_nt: TGTGCCAGCAGCACCCCACCGGGACAGGGGATTACATCCTATGGCTACACCTTC
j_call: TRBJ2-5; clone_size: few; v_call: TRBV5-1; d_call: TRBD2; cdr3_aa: CASKSSGIQETQYF; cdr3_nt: TGCGCCAGCAAGTCCAGCGGGATCCAAGAGACCCAGTACTTC
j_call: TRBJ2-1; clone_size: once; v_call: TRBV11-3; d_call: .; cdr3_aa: CASSLAAAGRGNEQFF; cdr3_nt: TGTGCCAGCAGCTTAGCCGCTGCGGGGCGCGGCAATGAGCAGTTCTTC
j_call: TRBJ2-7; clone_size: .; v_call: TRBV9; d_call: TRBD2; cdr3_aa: CASSVGGRGAVEQYF; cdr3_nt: TGTGCCAGCAGCGTAGGAGGGCGGGGGGCGGTCGAGCAGTACTTC
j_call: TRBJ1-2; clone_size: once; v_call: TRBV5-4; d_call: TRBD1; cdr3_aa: CASSLGGQGAYGYTF; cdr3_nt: TGTGCCAGCAGCTTGGGGGGACAGGGGGCTTATGGCTACACCTTC